This T cell receptor beta chain was recorded in a study of identical twins. This clonotype has a handful of counts. V gave up 4 bases and J gave up 2 bases, with 13 bases separating them. CDR3 length: 15 amino acids. cDNA carried unique molecular identifiers, and a universal primer site was added by template switching. TCRdb passed the 5' RACE reads through MiXCR, listing each CDR3 protein once. The sample lists 450,000 or so distinct CDR3 sequences; less than 20% were seen once. The sequenced material came from naive T cells sorted from blood. The rearrangement uses TRBV12-3 or TRBV12-4 and TRBJ2-3, with D tentatively TRBD2 (5 bases). The sequence was obtained from a man between 50 and 59 years old in good health. CDR3 sequence: CASSSPSKDTDTQYF. CDR3 coding DNA: TGTGCCAGCAGTTCGCCTAGCAAAGACACAGATACGCAGTATTTT.